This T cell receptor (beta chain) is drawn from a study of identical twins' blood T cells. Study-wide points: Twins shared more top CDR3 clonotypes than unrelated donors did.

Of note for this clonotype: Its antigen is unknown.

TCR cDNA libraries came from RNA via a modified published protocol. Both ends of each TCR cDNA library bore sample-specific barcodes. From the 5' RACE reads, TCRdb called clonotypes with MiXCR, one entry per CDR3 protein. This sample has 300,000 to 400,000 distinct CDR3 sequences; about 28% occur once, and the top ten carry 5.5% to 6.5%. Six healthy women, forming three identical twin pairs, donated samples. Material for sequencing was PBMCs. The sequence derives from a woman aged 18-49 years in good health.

The CDR3 sequence is CATSDPGRGKLFF. As DNA, the CDR3 is TGTGCCACCAGTGATCCCGGACGGGGGAAGCTTTTCTTT. The chain uses TRBV24-1 and TRBJ1-1, with D possibly TRBD1 on 5 matching bases. The CDR3 is 13 amino acids. The germline CDR1 and CDR2 sequences are KGHDR and SFDVKD. The germline V and J ends were trimmed by 3 bases and 13 bases, with 17 bases remaining between them.